What follows are 4 T cell receptor beta chains derived from one specimen sequenced in a study of vaccination and CD4 T cells after COVID-19. With the Oncomine TCR Beta short-read assay, DNA from cultured CD4+ T cells was sequenced. TCRdb passed the PCR reads through MiXCR, listing each CDR3 protein once. The profile shows approximately 20,000 distinct CDR3 sequences, around 45% of them singletons. The antigens these receptors bind are not known. Described treatment: roughly 11-day PBMC culture with coronavirus spike peptide pools or control peptides (ViraFEST assay). The specimen was CD4+ T cells from blood, cultured in vitro, collected before SARS-CoV-2 vaccination. These receptors came from a human donor who had recovered from COVID-19.

This clonotype was observed a few times. This rearrangement joins TRBV2 to TRBJ1-2, with 8 bases fitting TRBD1. Looked up from germline, CDR1 is SNHLY and CDR2 is FYNNEI. Trimming removed 3 bases from V and 3 bases from J; junction bases left unmatched: 0. CDR3 length equals 13 residues. CDR3 residues: CASSEGQDYGYTF. In nucleotides, the CDR3 is TGTGCCAGCAGTGAGGGACAGGACTATGGCTACACCTTC.

The chain couples TRBV7-9 to TRBJ1-4, with D perhaps matching TRBD1 (5 bases). Germline CDR1 and CDR2: SEHNR and FQNEAQ (reference sequence). V gave up 6 bases and J gave up 8 bases, with 16 bases separating them. The CDR3 spans 14 residues. CDR3: CASRDPTAGEKLFF. DNA of the CDR3: TGTGCCAGCAGAGACCCGACAGCAGGGGAAAAACTGTTTTTT.

This chain joins TRBV24-1 and TRBJ1-5; D ambiguous. Trimming removed 10 bases from V and 0 bases from J, with 12 bases in between. The CDR3 consists of 14 residues. The germline V gene has CDR1 KGHDR and CDR2 SFDVKD. The CDR3 DNA reads TGTGCCACTCACGGGCTGAATAGCAATCAGCCCCAGCATTTT. It is translated as CATHGLNSNQPQHF.

This clonotype showed up just a few times. This chain joins TRBV7-2 and TRBJ1-3; 8 positions match TRBD1. Germline loops: CDR1 SGHTA, CDR2 FQGNSA. The CDR3 sequence is 15 residues long. V was clipped by 5 bases and J by 8 bases; unmatched bases: 11. CDR3: CASSPDRVARDTIYF. The CDR3 DNA reads TGTGCCAGCAGCCCGGACAGGGTCGCCAGGGACACCATATATTTT.